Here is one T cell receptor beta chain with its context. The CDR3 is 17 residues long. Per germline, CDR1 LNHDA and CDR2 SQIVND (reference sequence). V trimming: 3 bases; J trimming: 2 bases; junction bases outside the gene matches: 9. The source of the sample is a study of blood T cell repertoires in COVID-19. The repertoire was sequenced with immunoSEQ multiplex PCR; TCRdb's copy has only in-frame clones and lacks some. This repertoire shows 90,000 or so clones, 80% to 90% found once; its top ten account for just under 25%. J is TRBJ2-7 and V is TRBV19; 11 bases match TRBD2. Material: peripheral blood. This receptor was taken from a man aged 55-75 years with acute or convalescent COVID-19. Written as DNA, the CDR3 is TGTGCCAGTAGTATGAGACTAGCGGGGATGCGGGCCTACGAGCAGTACTTC. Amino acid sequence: CASSMRLAGMRAYEQYF.